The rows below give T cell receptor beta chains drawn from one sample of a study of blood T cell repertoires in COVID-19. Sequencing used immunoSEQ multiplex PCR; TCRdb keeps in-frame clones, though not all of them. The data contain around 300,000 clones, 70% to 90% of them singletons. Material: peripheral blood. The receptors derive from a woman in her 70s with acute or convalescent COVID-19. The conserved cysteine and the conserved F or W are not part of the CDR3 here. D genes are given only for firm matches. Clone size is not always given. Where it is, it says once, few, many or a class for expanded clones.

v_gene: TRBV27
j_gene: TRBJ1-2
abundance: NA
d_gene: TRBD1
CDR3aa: ATATGAGNGYT

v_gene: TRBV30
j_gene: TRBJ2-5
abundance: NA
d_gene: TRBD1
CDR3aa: AWSVTRPGQGKETQY

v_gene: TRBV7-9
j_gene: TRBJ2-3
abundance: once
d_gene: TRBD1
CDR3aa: ASSQPSGTVQLYTDTQY

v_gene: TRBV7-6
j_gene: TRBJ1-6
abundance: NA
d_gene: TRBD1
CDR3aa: ASSSTLQGTGSPLH

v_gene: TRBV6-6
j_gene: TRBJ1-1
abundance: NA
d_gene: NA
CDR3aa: ASRASGDTEAF

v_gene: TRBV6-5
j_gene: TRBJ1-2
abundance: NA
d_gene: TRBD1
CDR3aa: ASSSVTGSGYT

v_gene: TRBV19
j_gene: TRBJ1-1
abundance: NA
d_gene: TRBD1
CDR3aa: ASSDPRDRGNTEAF

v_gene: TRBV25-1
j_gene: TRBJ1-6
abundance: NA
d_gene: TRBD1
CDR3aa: ASSRGQSPLH

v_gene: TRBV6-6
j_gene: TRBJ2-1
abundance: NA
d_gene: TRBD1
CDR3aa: ASSRRGTGSSYNEQF

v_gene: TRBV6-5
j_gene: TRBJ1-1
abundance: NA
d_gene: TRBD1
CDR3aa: ASSPNRGSTEAF

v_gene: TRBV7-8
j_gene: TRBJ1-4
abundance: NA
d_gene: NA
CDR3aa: ASSLGVREKLF

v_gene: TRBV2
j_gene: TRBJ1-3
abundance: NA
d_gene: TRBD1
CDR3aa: ASRGDRARNTIY

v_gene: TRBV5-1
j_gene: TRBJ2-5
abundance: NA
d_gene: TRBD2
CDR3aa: ASSTGGLGETQY

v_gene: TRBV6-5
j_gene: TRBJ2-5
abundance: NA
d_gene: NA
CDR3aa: ATHGGAETQY

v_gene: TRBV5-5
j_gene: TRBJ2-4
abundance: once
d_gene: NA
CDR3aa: ASSQIIEGLAKNIQY

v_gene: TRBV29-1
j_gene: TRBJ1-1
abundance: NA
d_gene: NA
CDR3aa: SVVTVNLNTEAF

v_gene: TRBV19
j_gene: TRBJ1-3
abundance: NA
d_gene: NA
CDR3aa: ASTFRGGRDDNTIY

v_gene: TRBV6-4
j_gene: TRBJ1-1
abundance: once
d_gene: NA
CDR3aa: ASRDQGWAF

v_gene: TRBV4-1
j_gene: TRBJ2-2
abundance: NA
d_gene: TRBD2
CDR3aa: ATRGLAINTGELF

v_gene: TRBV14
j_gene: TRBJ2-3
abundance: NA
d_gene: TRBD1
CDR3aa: ASSPGTGAADTQY

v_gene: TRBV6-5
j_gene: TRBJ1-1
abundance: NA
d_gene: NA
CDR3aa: ASSLLGAVNTEAF

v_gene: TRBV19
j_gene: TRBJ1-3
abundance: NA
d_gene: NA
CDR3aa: ANPRGTSGNTIY

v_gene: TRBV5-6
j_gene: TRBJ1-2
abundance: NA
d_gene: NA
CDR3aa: ASSLYRPDYGYT

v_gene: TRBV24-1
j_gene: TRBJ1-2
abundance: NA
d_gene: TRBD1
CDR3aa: ATSDPTDRSGYT

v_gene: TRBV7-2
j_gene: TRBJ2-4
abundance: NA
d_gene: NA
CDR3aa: ASSLGRQLNIQY

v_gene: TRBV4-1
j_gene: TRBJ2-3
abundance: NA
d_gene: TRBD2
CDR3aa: ASSQPGLTLRDTQY

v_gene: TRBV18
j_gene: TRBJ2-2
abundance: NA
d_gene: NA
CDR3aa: ASSPARGPGELF

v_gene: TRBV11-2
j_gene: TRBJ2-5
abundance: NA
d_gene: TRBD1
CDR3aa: ASSSWMDRGETQY

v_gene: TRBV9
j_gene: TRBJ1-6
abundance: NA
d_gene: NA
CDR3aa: ASSVGGSGSPLH

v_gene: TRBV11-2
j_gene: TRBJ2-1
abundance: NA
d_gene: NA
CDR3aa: ASSLYRGGDEQF

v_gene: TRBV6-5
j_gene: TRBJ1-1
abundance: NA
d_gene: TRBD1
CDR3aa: ASTKPGQLNTEAF

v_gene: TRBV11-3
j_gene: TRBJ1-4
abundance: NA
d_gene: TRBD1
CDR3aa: ASSPHRNKDRGYEKLF

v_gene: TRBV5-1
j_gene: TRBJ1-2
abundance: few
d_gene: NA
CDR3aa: ASSLAGAYSQGADGYT

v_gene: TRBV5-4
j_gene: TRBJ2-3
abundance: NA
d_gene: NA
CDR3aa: ASSLRLEGSTQY

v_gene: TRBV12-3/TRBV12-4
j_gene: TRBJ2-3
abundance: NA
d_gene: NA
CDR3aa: ASSTPYTQY

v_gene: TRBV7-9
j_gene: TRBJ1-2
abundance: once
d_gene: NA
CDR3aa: ASSGGVNYGYT

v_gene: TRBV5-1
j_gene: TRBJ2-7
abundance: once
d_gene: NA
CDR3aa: ASSPGAGYEQY

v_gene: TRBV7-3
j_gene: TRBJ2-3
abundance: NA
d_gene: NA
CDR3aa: ASSLEGTDTQY

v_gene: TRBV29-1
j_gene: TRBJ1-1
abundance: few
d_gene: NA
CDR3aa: SVVQGLGAF

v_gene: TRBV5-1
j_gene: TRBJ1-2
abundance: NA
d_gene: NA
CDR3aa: ASSLQGFGYT

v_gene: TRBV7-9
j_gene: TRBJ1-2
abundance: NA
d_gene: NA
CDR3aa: ASSLEGYGYT